This is a list of T cell receptor beta chains from one sample in a study of blood T cell repertoires in COVID-19. Assay: immunoSEQ multiplex PCR; the TCRdb copy retains only in-frame clones and omits some. The repertoire includes about 300,000 clones, 89% of them detected once, and under 6.5% sits in the top ten. Sequences were obtained from peripheral blood. The receptors were gathered from a man aged 18 to 35 who had recovered from COVID-19. Both conserved end residues are part of each CDR3. Each record gives: V gene, clone size, CDR3 length, J gene, CDR3 protein. The size of a clone is reported for some rows only, either as once, few or many, or as a class for expanded clones.

V: TRBV2
size: NA
length: 14
J: TRBJ1-5
CDR3: CASKDRARNQPQHF

V: TRBV29-1
size: NA
length: 13
J: TRBJ2-7
CDR3: CSVEGEDSYEQYF

V: TRBV27
size: NA
length: 18
J: TRBJ1-2
CDR3: CASSLQTEGRRGLEGYTF

V: TRBV4-1
size: NA
length: 15
J: TRBJ1-6
CDR3: CASSQGDRDNSPLHF

V: TRBV19
size: once
length: 14
J: TRBJ2-3
CDR3: CASSLGQGGDTQYF

V: TRBV5-1
size: NA
length: 13
J: TRBJ1-1
CDR3: CASSFQVNTEAFF

V: TRBV18
size: NA
length: 14
J: TRBJ2-5
CDR3: CASSPGQAQETQYF

V: TRBV29-1
size: NA
length: 11
J: TRBJ2-2
CDR3: CSVRVTGELFF

V: TRBV29-1
size: NA
length: 13
J: TRBJ2-1
CDR3: CSVGGTVNNEQFF

V: TRBV5-1
size: NA
length: 12
J: TRBJ2-1
CDR3: CASSPNQHEQFF

V: TRBV29-1
size: NA
length: 13
J: TRBJ1-1
CDR3: CSVGGQGNTEAFF

V: TRBV7-8
size: NA
length: 12
J: TRBJ1-2
CDR3: CASASSTGGYTF

V: TRBV6-5
size: NA
length: 15
J: TRBJ2-1
CDR3: CASKETSGGNNEQFF

V: TRBV5-5
size: NA
length: 16
J: TRBJ2-2
CDR3: CASSGLAGGNTGELFF

V: TRBV5-6
size: NA
length: 16
J: TRBJ2-4
CDR3: CASSLWGTGSKNIQYF

V: TRBV4-1
size: NA
length: 14
J: TRBJ2-7
CDR3: CASSPPDRTYEQYF

V: TRBV9
size: NA
length: 16
J: TRBJ1-1
CDR3: CASSVGRGVPNTEAFF

V: TRBV9
size: NA
length: 17
J: TRBJ1-6
CDR3: CASSGLQGATGNSPLHF

V: TRBV7-2
size: NA
length: 15
J: TRBJ1-3
CDR3: CASSLVYGGGNTIYF

V: TRBV27
size: once
length: 13
J: TRBJ2-7
CDR3: CASRRQGTDEQYF

V: TRBV27
size: NA
length: 13
J: TRBJ1-1
CDR3: CASSLSANTEAFF

V: TRBV6-4
size: few
length: 17
J: TRBJ1-3
CDR3: CASSDEEESSSGNTIYF

V: TRBV5-1
size: NA
length: 18
J: TRBJ2-3
CDR3: CASSLAGAGGRSTDTQYF

V: TRBV6-5
size: NA
length: 13
J: TRBJ1-5
CDR3: CASWTGGGQPQHF

V: TRBV19
size: once
length: 14
J: TRBJ1-1
CDR3: CASSGGFGNTEAFF

V: TRBV19
size: NA
length: 19
J: TRBJ1-5
CDR3: CASRRNPGRRKGANQPQHF

V: TRBV11-1
size: few
length: 14
J: TRBJ1-6
CDR3: CASSRTGNNSPLHF